Given below is one T cell receptor beta chain in context. This specimen belongs to a study of shared clonotypes between healthy human individuals. Looking at the study overall: The study enrolled a couple of women and three men aged 18 to 49.

The CDR3 covers 17 residues. Germline V gene sequence: CDR1 SGHVS, CDR2 FNYEAQ. J was trimmed by 4 bases and V by 5 bases; bases with no gene match: 14. Genomic DNA of every subset was divided equally among multiple immunoSEQ plates. As processed by the authors: Because ImmunoSEQ provided only junction sequences with no quality scores, the filtering differed. Sequencing was performed with immunoSEQ multiplex PCR; in TCRdb, only in-frame clones are kept and a portion is missing. V and J calls and clone size are given by that table; D and trimming were obtained from the DNA. The sample lists about 480,000 clones; 75% to 85% were seen once.

The sample taken for sequencing was PBMCs. V is TRBV7-6 and J is TRBJ2-1; 7 nucleotides line up with TRBD2. This clonotype originated in a woman in her thirties or forties in good health. Some clones in this sample may be carry-over from other donors' samples. This CDR3 reads CASSLGVRDYRYNEQFF. DNA for the CDR3: TGTGCCAGCAGCCTAGGAGTCCGGGACTACCGATACAATGAGCAGTTCTTC.